This T cell receptor beta chain was profiled in a study of chemoradiotherapy in HPV16-positive cancers. Study details: Candidate HPV-specific clones and shared TCR motifs came from two HPV16-positive patients.

Over chemoradiotherapy, repertoires were sampled more than once. This clone appeared once. Sequenced by immunoSEQ multiplex PCR; TCRdb stores in-frame clones only, minus some. The sample has around 17,000 clones; around 70% are singletons. CDR1 and CDR2 (germline): MNHEY, SMNVEV (reference sequence). The CDR3 loop spans 14 amino acids. The V gene end was trimmed by 6 bases and the J gene end by 6 bases; junction bases not matched to a gene: 6. The sample in question was tumor tissue, obtained from a patient who underwent chemoradiotherapy. This chain links TRBV27 with TRBJ2-2, with TRBD1 matching 8 bases. The source of this sequence is a human donor with HPV-associated anogenital cancer. The CDR3 nucleotides read TGTGCCAGCAGGATACAGGGGGGATCCGGGGAGCTGTTTTTT. Its protein is CASRIQGGSGELFF.